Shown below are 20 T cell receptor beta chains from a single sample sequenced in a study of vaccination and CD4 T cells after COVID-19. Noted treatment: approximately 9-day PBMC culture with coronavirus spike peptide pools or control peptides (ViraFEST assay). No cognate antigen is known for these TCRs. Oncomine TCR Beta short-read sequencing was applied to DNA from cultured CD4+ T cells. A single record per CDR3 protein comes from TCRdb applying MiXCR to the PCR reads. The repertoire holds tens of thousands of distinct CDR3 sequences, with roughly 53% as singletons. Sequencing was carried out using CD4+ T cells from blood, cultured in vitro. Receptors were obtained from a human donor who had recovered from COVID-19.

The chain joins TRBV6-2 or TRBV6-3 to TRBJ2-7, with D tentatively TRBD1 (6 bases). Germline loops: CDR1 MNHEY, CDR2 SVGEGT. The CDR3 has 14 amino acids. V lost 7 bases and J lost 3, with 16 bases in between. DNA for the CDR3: TGTGCCAGCACCCGAGGGGGAACCTACTACGAGCAGTACTTC. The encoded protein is CASTRGGTYYEQYF.

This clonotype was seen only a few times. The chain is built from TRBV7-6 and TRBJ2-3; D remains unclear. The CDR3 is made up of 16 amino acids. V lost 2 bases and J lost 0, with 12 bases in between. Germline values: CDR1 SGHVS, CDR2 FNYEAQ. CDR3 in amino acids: CASSLTGSSSTDTQYF. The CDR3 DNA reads TGTGCCAGCAGCTTAACGGGTAGCTCGAGCACAGATACGCAGTATTTT.

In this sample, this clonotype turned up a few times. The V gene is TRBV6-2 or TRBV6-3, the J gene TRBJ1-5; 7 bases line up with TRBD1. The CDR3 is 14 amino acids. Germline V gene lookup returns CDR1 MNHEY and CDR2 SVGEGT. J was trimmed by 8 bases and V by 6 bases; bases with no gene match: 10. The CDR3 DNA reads TGTGCCAGCAGACTGACAGGGAGGAATGAGCCCCAGCATTTT. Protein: CASRLTGRNEPQHF.

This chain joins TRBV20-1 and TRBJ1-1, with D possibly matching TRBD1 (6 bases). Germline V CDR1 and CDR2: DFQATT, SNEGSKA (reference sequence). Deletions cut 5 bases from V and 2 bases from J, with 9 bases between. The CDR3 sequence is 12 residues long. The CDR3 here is CSASRGNTEAFF. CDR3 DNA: TGCAGTGCTTCCAGGGGAAACACTGAAGCTTTCTTT.

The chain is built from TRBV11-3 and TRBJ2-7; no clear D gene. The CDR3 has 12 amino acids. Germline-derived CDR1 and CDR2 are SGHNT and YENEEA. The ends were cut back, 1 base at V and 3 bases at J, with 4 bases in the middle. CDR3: CASSLVGYEQYF. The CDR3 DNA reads TGTGCCAGCAGCTTAGTGGGCTACGAGCAGTACTTC. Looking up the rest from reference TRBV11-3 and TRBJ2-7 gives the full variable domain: EAGVVQSPRYKIIEKKQPVAFWCNPISGHNTLYWYLQNLGQGPELLIRYENEEAVDDSQLPKDRFSAERLKGVDSTLKIQPAELGDSAVYLCASSLVGYEQYFGPGTRLTVT.

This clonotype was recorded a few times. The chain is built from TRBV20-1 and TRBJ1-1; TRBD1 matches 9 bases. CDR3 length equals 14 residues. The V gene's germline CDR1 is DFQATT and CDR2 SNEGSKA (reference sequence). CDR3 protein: CGSGTGNRATEAFF. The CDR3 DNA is TGCGGATCCGGGACAGGGAATCGGGCCACTGAAGCTTTCTTT.

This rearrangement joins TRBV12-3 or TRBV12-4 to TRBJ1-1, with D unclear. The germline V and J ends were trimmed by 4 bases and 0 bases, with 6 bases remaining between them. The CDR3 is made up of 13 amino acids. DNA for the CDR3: TGTGCCAGCAGTTCGAGCCTGAACACTGAAGCTTTCTTT. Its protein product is CASSSSLNTEAFF.

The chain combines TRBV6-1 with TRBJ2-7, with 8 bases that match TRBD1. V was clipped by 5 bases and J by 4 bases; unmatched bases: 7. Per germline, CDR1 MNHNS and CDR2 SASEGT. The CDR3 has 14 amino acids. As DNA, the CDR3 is TGTGCCAGCAGTCGCCGGACAGGGTTTTACGAGCAGTACTTC. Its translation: CASSRRTGFYEQYF.

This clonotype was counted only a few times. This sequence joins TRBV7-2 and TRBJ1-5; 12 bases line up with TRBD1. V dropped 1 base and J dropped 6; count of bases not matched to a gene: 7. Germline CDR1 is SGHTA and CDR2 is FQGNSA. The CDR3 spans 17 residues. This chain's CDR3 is CASSLEGRDRGLQPQHF. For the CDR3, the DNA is TGTGCCAGCAGCTTAGAAGGGCGGGACAGGGGGCTTCAGCCCCAGCATTTT.

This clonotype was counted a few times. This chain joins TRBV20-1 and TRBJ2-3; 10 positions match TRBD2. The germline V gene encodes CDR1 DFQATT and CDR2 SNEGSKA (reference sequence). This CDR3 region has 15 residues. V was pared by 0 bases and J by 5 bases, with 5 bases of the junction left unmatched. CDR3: CSARDSGGPRDTQYF. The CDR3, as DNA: TGCAGTGCTAGAGATAGCGGGGGGCCTAGAGATACGCAGTATTTT.

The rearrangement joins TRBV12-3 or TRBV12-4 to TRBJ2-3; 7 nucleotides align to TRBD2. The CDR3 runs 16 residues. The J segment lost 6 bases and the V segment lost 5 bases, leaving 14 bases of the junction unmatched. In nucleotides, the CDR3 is TGTGCCAGCAGTCCCTCTGTTGAGCGGGGTGAGGATACGCAGTATTTT. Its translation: CASSPSVERGEDTQYF.

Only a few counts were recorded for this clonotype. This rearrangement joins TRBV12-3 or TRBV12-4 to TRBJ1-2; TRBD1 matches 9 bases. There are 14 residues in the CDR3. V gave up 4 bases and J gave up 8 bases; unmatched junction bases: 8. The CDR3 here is CASSSNRGPTGYTF. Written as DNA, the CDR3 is TGTGCCAGCAGTTCCAACAGGGGGCCAACCGGCTACACCTTC.

The CDR3 bases are TGTGCCAGCGGCGGGGGTGGCGAGCAGTACTTC. Protein product: CASGGGGEQYF. The chain has TRBV6-1 and TRBJ2-7; TRBD2 matches 7 bases. V lost 8 bases and J lost 6; bases outside the gene matches: 4. The CDR3 consists of 11 residues. Germline lookup yields CDR1 MNHNS and CDR2 SASEGT.

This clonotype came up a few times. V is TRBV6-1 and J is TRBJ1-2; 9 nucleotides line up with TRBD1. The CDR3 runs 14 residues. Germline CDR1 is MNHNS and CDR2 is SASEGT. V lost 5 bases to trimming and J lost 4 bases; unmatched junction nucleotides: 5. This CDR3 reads CASSLGQGIYGYTF. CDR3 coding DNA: TGTGCCAGCAGTCTGGGACAGGGAATCTATGGCTACACCTTC.

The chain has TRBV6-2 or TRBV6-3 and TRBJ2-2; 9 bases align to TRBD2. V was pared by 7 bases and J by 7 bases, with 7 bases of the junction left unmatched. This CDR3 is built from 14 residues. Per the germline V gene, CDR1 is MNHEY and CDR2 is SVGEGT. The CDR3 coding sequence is TGTGCCAGCACGGGTAGCGGGAGAATCGGGGAGCTGTTTTTT. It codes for CASTGSGRIGELFF.

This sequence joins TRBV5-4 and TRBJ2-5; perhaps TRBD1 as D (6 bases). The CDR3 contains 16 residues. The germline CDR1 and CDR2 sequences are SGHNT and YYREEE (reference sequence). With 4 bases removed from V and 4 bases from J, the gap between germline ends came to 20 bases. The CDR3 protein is CASSGGGQRRGETQYF. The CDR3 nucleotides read TGTGCCAGCAGCGGAGGTGGGCAACGCAGGGGAGAGACCCAGTACTTC.

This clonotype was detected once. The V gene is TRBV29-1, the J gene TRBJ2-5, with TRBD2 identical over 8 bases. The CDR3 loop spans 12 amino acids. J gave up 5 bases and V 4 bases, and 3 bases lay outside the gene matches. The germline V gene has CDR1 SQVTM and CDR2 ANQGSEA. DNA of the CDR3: TGCAGCGTTGGGGCGGGAGGTGAGACCCAGTACTTC. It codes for CSVGAGGETQYF.

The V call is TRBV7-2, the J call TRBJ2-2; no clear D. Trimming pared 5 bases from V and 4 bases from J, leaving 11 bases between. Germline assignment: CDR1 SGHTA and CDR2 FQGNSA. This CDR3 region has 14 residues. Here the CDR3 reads CASSRKGITGELFF. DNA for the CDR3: TGTGCCAGCAGCCGAAAAGGGATCACCGGGGAGCTGTTTTTT.

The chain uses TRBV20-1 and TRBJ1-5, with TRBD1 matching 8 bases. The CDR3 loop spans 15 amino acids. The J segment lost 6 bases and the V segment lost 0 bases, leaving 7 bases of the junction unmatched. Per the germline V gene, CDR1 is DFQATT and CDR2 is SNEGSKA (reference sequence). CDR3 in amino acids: CSARDTAGGRQPQHF. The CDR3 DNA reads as TGCAGTGCTAGAGACACGGCAGGGGGCCGTCAGCCCCAGCATTTT.

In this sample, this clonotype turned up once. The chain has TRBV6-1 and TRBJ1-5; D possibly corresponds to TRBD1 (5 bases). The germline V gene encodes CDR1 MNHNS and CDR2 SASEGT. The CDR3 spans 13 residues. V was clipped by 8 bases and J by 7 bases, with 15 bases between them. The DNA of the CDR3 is TGTGCCAGCTACCCCGGAGGGGTACAGCCCCAGCATTTT. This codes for CASYPGGVQPQHF.